This record concerns one TCR beta chain sequence. Its antigen is unidentified. Method: immunoSEQ multiplex PCR; TCRdb's copy keeps in-frame clones and lacks some. This table holds about 180,000 clones, 70% to 90% found once. The data stem from a study of T cell responses to AZD1222 COVID-19 vaccine. The study's findings and limits: The sample set comprised mostly white British donors with more females, and clonal diversity was possibly underestimated.

V lost 10 bases to trimming and J lost 4 bases, with 13 bases between them. There are 12 residues in the CDR3. Per the germline V gene, CDR1 is MNHEY and CDR2 is SMNVEV (reference sequence). The source material was peripheral blood, sampled on day 0 of AZD1222 vaccination. The gene calls are TRBV27 and TRBJ1-2; D is ambiguous. This TCR derives from an adult in good health. CDR3 region: CATADGLYGYTF. In DNA form, the CDR3 reads TGTGCCACCGCGGACGGGCTCTATGGCTACACCTTC.